A selection of T cell receptor beta chains follows, all from one sample in a study of blood T cell repertoires in COVID-19. TCRdb keeps only in-frame clones here, not all; method: immunoSEQ multiplex PCR. Among approximately 140,000 clones listed, around four fifths were seen once. The sample taken for sequencing was PBMCs or T cells enriched from blood (not recorded which). The receptors derive from a man between 35 and 55 years old with acute COVID-19. The CDR3 runs from the conserved cysteine through the conserved F or W. The D gene is left open where the match is weak. Rows give clone size only sometimes, using once, few, many, or a class for an expanded clone.

>TRBV6-5|NA|TRBD2|TRBJ2-4
CASSYGLAGLKNIQYF
TGTGCCAGCAGTTACGGGTTAGCGGGTCTTAAAAACATTCAGTACTTC
>TRBV3-1/TRBV3-2|few|NA|TRBJ1-1
CASSQYASDGAFF
TGTGCCAGCAGCCAATATGCCAGTGACGGGGCTTTCTTT
>TRBV9|NA|NA|TRBJ2-5
CASSTSDNSWETQYF
TGTGCCAGCAGCACATCGGACAACTCTTGGGAGACCCAGTACTTC
>TRBV28|NA|TRBD1|TRBJ2-6
CASSLGFQGAPLSGANVLTF
TGTGCCAGCAGTTTAGGATTCCAGGGGGCCCCTCTCTCTGGGGCCAACGTCCTGACTTTC
>TRBV5-1|NA|NA|TRBJ2-3
CASMTGGEPDTQYF
TGCGCCAGCATGACCGGGGGTGAACCAGATACGCAGTATTTT
>TRBV3-1/TRBV3-2|NA|NA|TRBJ1-3
CASSTPGNTIYF
TGTGCCAGCAGTACTCCTGGAAACACCATATATTTT
>TRBV3-1/TRBV3-2|NA|NA|TRBJ1-2
CASSQGAGSYGYTF
TGTGCCAGCAGCCAGGGGGCTGGGAGCTATGGCTACACCTTC
>TRBV6-5|NA|NA|TRBJ2-2
CASSYQPTDTGELFF
TGTGCCAGCAGTTACCAGCCCACAGACACCGGGGAGCTGTTTTTT
>TRBV7-2|NA|NA|TRBJ2-3
CASGLRSADTQYF
TGTGCCAGCGGCCTCCGAAGCGCAGATACGCAGTATTTT
>TRBV7-3|few|TRBD1|TRBJ2-1
CASSSSGGERNEQFF
TGTGCCAGCAGCTCTTCAGGGGGAGAGCGCAATGAGCAGTTCTTC
>TRBV5-1|NA|NA|TRBJ2-3
CASSLGQGQSTSTDTQYF
TGCGCCAGCAGCTTGGGGCAGGGTCAGTCCACTAGCACAGATACGCAGTATTTT
>TRBV7-3|few|TRBD1|TRBJ1-1
CASSSQGDTEAFF
TGTGCCAGCAGCTCACAGGGGGACACTGAAGCTTTCTTT
>TRBV6-5|NA|TRBD2|TRBJ2-7
CASSHSLGGDYEQYF
TGTGCCAGCAGTCATTCTTTGGGGGGGGACTACGAGCAGTACTTC
>TRBV9|NA|TRBD1|TRBJ1-3
CASSVDGQGKGNTIYF
TGTGCCAGCAGCGTAGACGGACAGGGGAAAGGAAACACCATATATTTT
>TRBV2|NA|NA|TRBJ2-7
CASTLEPTYEQYF
TGTGCCTCCACCCTCGAGCCTACCTACGAGCAGTACTTC
>TRBV7-9|NA|TRBD2|TRBJ2-7
CASSYTVGTSGRASEQYF
TGTGCCAGCAGCTACACCGTCGGGACTAGCGGGAGGGCCTCCGAGCAGTACTTC
>TRBV27|NA|NA|TRBJ1-5
CASSLYAGFNQPQHF
TGTGCCAGCAGTTTATACGCGGGGTTCAATCAGCCCCAGCATTTT
>TRBV7-3|NA|NA|TRBJ1-1
CASSFRGGSTEAFF
TGTGCCAGCAGCTTTAGAGGAGGGTCGACTGAAGCTTTCTTT
>TRBV13|NA|NA|TRBJ1-1
CASSTGIYTEAFF
TGTGCCAGCAGCACAGGGATTTACACTGAAGCTTTCTTT
>TRBV11-2|NA|NA|TRBJ2-7
CASSLNWGEFYEQYF
TGTGCCAGCAGCTTAAACTGGGGCGAATTCTACGAGCAGTACTTC
>TRBV6-6|NA|TRBD2|TRBJ2-1
CASSSDVAGLWFF
TGTGCCAGCAGTTCAGACGTAGCGGGACTATGGTTCTTC
>TRBV7-9|NA|NA|TRBJ2-1
CASSLGSNEQFF
TGTGCCAGCAGCTTGGGCTCCAATGAGCAGTTCTTC
>TRBV7-2|NA|NA|TRBJ2-1
CASSPTRDEQFF
TGTGCCAGCAGCCCTACACGGGATGAGCAGTTCTTC
>TRBV1|NA|NA|TRBJ1-3
CTSTPPDSGNTIYF
TGCACCAGCACCCCGCCAGACTCTGGAAACACCATATATTTT
>TRBV15|once|NA|TRBJ1-2
CATSRGGTGAPNYGYTF
TGTGCCACCAGCAGAGGAGGAACGGGAGCCCCTAACTATGGCTACACCTTC
>TRBV3-1/TRBV3-2|NA|TRBD2|TRBJ2-7
CASSLAGREQYF
TGTGCCAGCAGTTTAGCGGGGCGGGAGCAGTACTTC
>TRBV3-1/TRBV3-2|NA|TRBD2|TRBJ2-7
CASSRAGDSYEQYF
TGTGCCAGCAGCCGAGCGGGGGACTCCTACGAGCAGTACTTC
>TRBV24-1|NA|TRBD2|TRBJ2-1
CATSDPSSGRSEQFF
TGTGCCACCAGTGACCCGTCTAGCGGGAGGAGTGAGCAGTTCTTC
>TRBV5-1|NA|TRBD2|TRBJ2-7
CASSLEKLAGGRSYEQYF
TGCGCCAGCAGCTTGGAGAAGCTAGCGGGAGGCCGCTCCTACGAGCAGTACTTC
>TRBV7-2|once|TRBD2|TRBJ2-1
CASNLAGVANEQFF
TGTGCCAGCAACCTAGCGGGAGTCGCGAATGAGCAGTTCTTC
>TRBV15|NA|NA|TRBJ2-6
CATSNRAGANVLTF
TGTGCCACCAGCAATCGTGCTGGGGCCAACGTCCTGACTTTC